This T cell receptor (beta chain) was sequenced in a study of shared clonotypes between healthy human individuals. It was at deep level that the assay was run. Sequencing used immunoSEQ multiplex PCR; TCRdb keeps in-frame clones, though not all of them. The table has around 200,000 clones, 66% seen once. This sequence originates from a man aged 25 to 45 in good health. Source material: memory CD4+ T cells sorted from blood. Subset here: CD45RA-negative fraction.

DNA for the CDR3: TGTGCCAGCTCACCACCGGCACTTGAGGGGGAGCAGTACTTC. It is translated as CASSPPALEGEQYF. The V call is TRBV18, the J call TRBJ2-7, with D possibly called TRBD1 or TRBD2 (5 bases each). Germline assignment: CDR1 KGHSH and CDR2 LQKENI. The CDR3 contains 14 residues. Trimming left V 0 bases short and J 7 bases short, with 13 bases between. Together with reference TRBV18 and TRBJ2-7, the CDR3 gives the full variable domain: NAGVMQNPRHLVRRRGQEARLRCSPMKGHSHVYWYRQLPEEGLKFMVYLQKENIIDESGMPKERFSAEFPKEGPSILRIQQVVRGDSAAYFCASSPPALEGEQYFGPGTRLTVT.